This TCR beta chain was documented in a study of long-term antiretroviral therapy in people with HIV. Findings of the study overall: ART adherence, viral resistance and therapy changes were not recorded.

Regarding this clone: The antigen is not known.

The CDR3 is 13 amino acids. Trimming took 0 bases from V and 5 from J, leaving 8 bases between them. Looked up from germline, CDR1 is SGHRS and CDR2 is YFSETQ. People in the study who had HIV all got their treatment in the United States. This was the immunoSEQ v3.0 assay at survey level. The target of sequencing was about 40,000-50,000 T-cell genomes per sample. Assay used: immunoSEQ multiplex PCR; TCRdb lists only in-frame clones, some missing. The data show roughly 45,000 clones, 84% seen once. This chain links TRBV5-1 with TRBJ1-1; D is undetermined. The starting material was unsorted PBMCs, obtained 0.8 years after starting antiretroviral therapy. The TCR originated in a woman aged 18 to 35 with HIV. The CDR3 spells CASSLESWTEAFF. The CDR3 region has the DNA TGCGCCAGCAGCTTGGAGTCATGGACTGAAGCTTTCTTT. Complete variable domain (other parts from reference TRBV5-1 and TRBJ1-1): KAGVTQTPRYLIKTRGQQVTLSCSPISGHRSVSWYQQTPGQGLQFLFEYFSETQRNKGNFPGRFSGRQFSNSRSEMNVSTLELGDSALYLCASSLESWTEAFFGQGTRLTVV.